The 5 T cell receptor beta chains below come from one sample, sequenced in a study of T cell responses to AZD1222 COVID-19 vaccine. Sequencing was performed with immunoSEQ multiplex PCR; in TCRdb, only in-frame clones are kept and a portion is missing. The sample lists roughly 130,000 clones, about 86% occurring once. This sample comprised peripheral blood, obtained on day 0 of AZD1222 vaccination. Every receptor here comes from an adult in good health.

The J gene is TRBJ1-6, the V gene TRBV9; D ambiguous. Per the germline V gene, CDR1 is SGDLS and CDR2 is YYNGEE. The CDR3 is 13 residues long. Trimming removed 3 bases at V and 9 bases at J, with 10 bases between. Here the CDR3 reads CASSEVWSSPLHF. In DNA form, the CDR3 reads TGTGCCAGCAGCGAGGTTTGGAGTTCACCCCTCCACTTT.

The chain couples TRBV24-1 to TRBJ2-5, with 12 bases that match TRBD2. Germline trimming cut 4 bases from V and 2 bases from J; bases unmatched to any gene: 4. Germline loops: CDR1 KGHDR, CDR2 SFDVKD. This CDR3 is built from 16 residues. The CDR3 DNA reads as TGTGCCACCAGTGAAAAGACTAGCGGGAGTCAAGAGACCCAGTACTTC. Translated: CATSEKTSGSQETQYF.

This clone occurred once. J is TRBJ2-2 and V is TRBV30; 7 bases map to TRBD2. V trimming: 8 bases; J trimming: 2 bases; junction bases outside the gene matches: 11. CDR3 length: 15 residues. The germline V gene encodes CDR1 GTSNPN and CDR2 SVGIG (reference sequence). CDR3 nucleotide sequence: TGTGCCGGAAACGGCGGGGGAGTAAACACCGGGGAGCTGTTTTTT. Its protein product is CAGNGGGVNTGELFF.

The genes are TRBV19 and TRBJ2-1; D remains ambiguous. The V gene's germline CDR1 is LNHDA and CDR2 SQIVND (reference sequence). The length of the CDR3 is 15 residues. V was shortened by 1 base and J by 0 bases, with 7 bases between the two germline ends. CDR3 nucleotides: TGTGCCAGTAGTATAGGTGAAAGCTCCTACAATGAGCAGTTCTTC. It is translated as CASSIGESSYNEQFF.

The chain recombines TRBV24-1 with TRBJ2-2; no reliable D call. Trimming left V 1 base short and J 0 bases short, with 14 bases between. This CDR3 is 18 amino acids long. CDR1 is KGHDR and CDR2 is SFDVKD in the germline V gene. CDR3 protein: CATSDFDTDTANTGELFF. CDR3 in DNA: TGTGCCACCAGTGATTTCGACACAGATACTGCGAACACCGGGGAGCTGTTTTTT.